Following are 5 T cell receptor gamma chains from one sample sequenced in a study of human gamma delta and Vdelta1 T cells. TCRdb reanalysed the PCR reads via CATT. The repertoire consists of about 910 gamma-chain clones, with approximately 4.2% occurring once and the leading ten covering approximately 62%. The sequenced sample consisted of naive CD27+ Vdelta1 gamma-delta T cells from blood. These receptors were collected from a human donor in good health.

As for this clone: With only one base between it and a far larger clone, this is likely a read error. The same CDR3 can be traced to other DNA sequences in this sample. V is TRGV9 and J is TRGJ1 or TRGJ2. This CDR3 is built from 11 residues. Germline assignment: CDR1 GITISATS and CDR2 ISYDGTV (reference sequence). CDR3 in DNA: TGTGCCTTGTGGGAGGTTGGCAAGAAACTTTTT. Its translation: CALWEVGKKLF.

This clone was detected a few times. The mismatch at residue 7 between this DNA's translation and the TCRdb protein of a much larger clone likely reflects a read error; the protein shown is translated from the DNA. The chain recombines TRGV5 with TRGJ1 or TRGJ2. The V gene's germline CDR1 is VINAFY and CDR2 YDVSNSKD. The CDR3 runs to 12 residues. Trimming took 3 bases from V and 12 from J; bases not matched to a gene: 11. CDR3 sequence reads: CATWDGLARKLF. The CDR3 DNA reads as TGTGCCACCTGGGACGGGCTTGCTAGGAAACTCTTT.

As regards this clone: The protein in TCRdb stems from a much larger clone and differs at residue 3 from this DNA's translation, likely a read error; here the protein is translated from the DNA. The chain joins TRGV3 to TRGJ1 or TRGJ2. TCRdb offers no J gene call, so here the DNA was matched to germline to obtain one. The CDR3 length is 13 residues. Germline values: CDR1 VTNTFY, CDR2 YDVSTARD (reference sequence). As DNA, the CDR3 is TGTGCCGCCTGGGACAGGCATCATTATAAGAAACTCTTT. Its translation: CAAWDRHHYKKLF.

By frequency in the sample, this clone is medium-sized. The same CDR3 can be traced to other DNA sequences in this sample. V gene TRGV2 combines with J gene TRGJ1 or TRGJ2. The CDR3 extends over 14 amino acids. The V gene's germline CDR1 is EGSNGY and CDR2 YDSYNSKV. J gave up 4 bases and V 0 bases, and 6 bases lay outside the gene matches. The CDR3 bases are TGTGCCACCTGGGACGGGCCTATCTATTATAAGAAACTCTTT. Translating it yields CATWDGPIYYKKLF.

This clone has just a few counts. The protein in TCRdb stems from a much larger clone and differs at residue 9 from this DNA's translation, likely a read error; here the protein is translated from the DNA. This chain joins TRGV9 and TRGJ1 or TRGJ2. The CDR3 is 17 amino acids. The germline CDR1 and CDR2 sequences are GITISATS and ISYDGTV (reference sequence). The V segment lost 1 base and the J segment 6 bases; nucleotides outside the gene matches: 18. This CDR3 reads CALWEVDTLEFSYKKLF. The CDR3 DNA reads TGTGCCTTGTGGGAGGTCGATACACTAGAGTTTTCTTATAAGAAACTCTTT.